The present entry profiles one T cell receptor (beta chain) with its context. The repertoire was sequenced with immunoSEQ multiplex PCR; TCRdb's copy has only in-frame clones and lacks some. The table has a few hundred thousand clones, around 89% seen once. This sample stems from a study of blood T cell repertoires in COVID-19. V was clipped by 3 bases and J by 2 bases; unmatched bases: 9. The CDR3 is made up of 16 amino acids. Per germline, CDR1 DFQATT and CDR2 SNEGSKA (reference sequence). This TCR came from a woman aged 45-60 years with COVID-19, enrolled during active disease. V usage is TRBV20-1 and J usage is TRBJ2-7, with 11 nucleotides matching TRBD2. The material sequenced was peripheral blood. CDR3 region: CSASRLAGNPAYEQYF. CDR3 nucleotides: TGCAGTGCTAGTCGACTAGCGGGGAACCCGGCCTACGAGCAGTACTTC.